This T cell receptor (beta chain) derives from a study of blood T cells in healthy people across ages. Whole-study context: Roughly one uniquely barcoded beta molecule per two T cells was captured. Study outcomes and limitations: Any changes in expanded clonotypes were possibly confounded, as donor CMV status remained unknown. A strong correlation was found between TCR beta diversity and the percentage of naive T cells.

Total RNA extracted from each sample amounted to at least 5 micrograms. This CDR3 region has 13 residues. Trimming cost V 6 bases and J 3 bases, with 11 bases left between them. Germline CDR1 and CDR2: SNHLY and FYNNEI. This clonotype was counted a few times. Its matching antigen is unknown. For the second PCR, which ran for 7 to 11 cycles, a sample-barcoded 5' primer and a J-beta primer mix were used. TCRdb re-called the 5' RACE reads through MiXCR, storing one row per CDR3 protein. The sample holds roughly 1.4 million distinct CDR3 sequences, approximately 59% seen once. The sequenced sample consisted of blood. This TCR came from a young man in good health. The chain combines TRBV2 with TRBJ1-1; D is possibly TRBD1 (5 bases). CDR3 sequence reads: CASRTATDTEAFF. CDR3 DNA sequence: TGTGCCAGCAGGACAGCGACGGACACTGAAGCTTTCTTT.